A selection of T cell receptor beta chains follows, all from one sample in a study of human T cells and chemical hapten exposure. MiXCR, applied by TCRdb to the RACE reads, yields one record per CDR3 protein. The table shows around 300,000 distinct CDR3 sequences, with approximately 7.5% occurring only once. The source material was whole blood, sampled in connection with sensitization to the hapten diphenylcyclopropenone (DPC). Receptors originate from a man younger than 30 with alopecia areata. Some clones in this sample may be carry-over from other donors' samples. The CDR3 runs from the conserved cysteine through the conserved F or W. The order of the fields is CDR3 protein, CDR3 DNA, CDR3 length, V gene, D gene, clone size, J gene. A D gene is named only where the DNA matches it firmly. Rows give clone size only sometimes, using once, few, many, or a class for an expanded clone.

CDR3aa: CASSLAGSNSGNTIYF; CDR3nt: TGTGCCAGCAGCTTAGCGGGCAGCAACTCTGGAAACACCATATATTTT; len: 16; v_gene: TRBV7-2; d_gene: NA; abundance: NA; j_gene: TRBJ1-3
CDR3aa: CASSQGSIYNSPLHF; CDR3nt: TGCGCCAGCAGCCAAGGTTCTATCTATAATTCACCCCTCCACTTT; len: 15; v_gene: TRBV4-3; d_gene: NA; abundance: NA; j_gene: TRBJ1-6
CDR3aa: CATSDPVPGTTETQYF; CDR3nt: TGTGCCACCAGTGATCCAGTGCCCGGGACAACAGAGACCCAGTACTTC; len: 16; v_gene: TRBV24-1; d_gene: NA; abundance: few; j_gene: TRBJ2-5
CDR3aa: CASTPEMGTEAFF; CDR3nt: TGTGCCAGCACACCCGAGATGGGTACTGAAGCTTTCTTT; len: 13; v_gene: TRBV13; d_gene: NA; abundance: few; j_gene: TRBJ1-1
CDR3aa: CASSQRGGPQETQYF; CDR3nt: TGCGCCAGCAGCCAACGGGGGGGCCCCCAAGAGACCCAGTACTTC; len: 15; v_gene: TRBV5-1; d_gene: TRBD2; abundance: NA; j_gene: TRBJ2-5
CDR3aa: CASSVGSFYNTGELFF; CDR3nt: TGCGCCAGCAGTGTCGGTAGCTTTTATAACACCGGGGAGCTGTTTTTT; len: 16; v_gene: TRBV10-2; d_gene: NA; abundance: few; j_gene: TRBJ2-2
CDR3aa: CASSYGGTGTQYF; CDR3nt: TGTGCCAGCAGTTACGGGGGGACGGGTACGCAGTATTTT; len: 13; v_gene: TRBV6-5; d_gene: NA; abundance: few; j_gene: TRBJ2-3
CDR3aa: CASSPSDPGRIIETQYF; CDR3nt: TGTGCCAGCAGCCCATCCGATCCGGGACGGATCATAGAGACCCAGTACTTC; len: 17; v_gene: TRBV3-1; d_gene: NA; abundance: few; j_gene: TRBJ2-5
CDR3aa: CASTGALGRPNSGANVLTF; CDR3nt: TGTGCCAGCACCGGAGCCCTGGGGCGGCCGAACTCTGGGGCCAACGTCCTGACTTTC; len: 19; v_gene: TRBV2; d_gene: NA; abundance: NA; j_gene: TRBJ2-6
CDR3aa: CASSRIPGSGYEQFF; CDR3nt: TGTGCCAGCAGCCGGATTCCAGGGTCGGGCTATGAGCAGTTCTTC; len: 15; v_gene: TRBV7-3; d_gene: NA; abundance: few; j_gene: TRBJ2-1
CDR3aa: CASSSRVRGSRGYTF; CDR3nt: TGTGCCAGCAGCTCGAGGGTGAGAGGATCGCGTGGCTACACCTTC; len: 15; v_gene: TRBV7-2; d_gene: NA; abundance: NA; j_gene: TRBJ1-2
CDR3aa: CASSQDSRVTEAFF; CDR3nt: TGTGCCAGCAGCCAAGACAGCAGAGTCACTGAAGCTTTCTTT; len: 14; v_gene: TRBV3-1; d_gene: NA; abundance: few; j_gene: TRBJ1-1
CDR3aa: CASSLRVLGGEQYF; CDR3nt: TGTGCCAGCAGTCTCAGGGTGCTCGGGGGCGAGCAGTACTTC; len: 14; v_gene: TRBV12-3/TRBV12-4; d_gene: NA; abundance: NA; j_gene: TRBJ2-7
CDR3aa: CASSLPEETGQFF; CDR3nt: TGTGCCAGCAGCCTTCCCGAGGAGACAGGGCAGTTCTTC; len: 13; v_gene: TRBV9; d_gene: NA; abundance: few; j_gene: TRBJ2-1
CDR3aa: CASSARDYLPFRDQNTGELFF; CDR3nt: TGTGCCAGCAGCGCCCGGGATTACCTCCCTTTTCGGGACCAAAACACCGGGGAGCTGTTTTTT; len: 21; v_gene: TRBV7-9; d_gene: NA; abundance: NA; j_gene: TRBJ2-2
CDR3aa: CASSLQGNQPQHF; CDR3nt: TGTGCCAGCAGCCTTCAGGGGAATCAGCCCCAGCATTTT; len: 13; v_gene: TRBV5-5; d_gene: NA; abundance: many; j_gene: TRBJ1-5
CDR3aa: CASRPGLAGGKKTDTQYF; CDR3nt: TGTGCCAGCAGACCGGGACTAGCGGGGGGTAAAAAAACAGATACGCAGTATTTT; len: 18; v_gene: TRBV3-1; d_gene: TRBD2; abundance: NA; j_gene: TRBJ2-3
CDR3aa: CASRTTGGAYYGYTF; CDR3nt: TGTGCCAGCAGAACAACAGGGGGCGCTTACTATGGCTACACCTTC; len: 15; v_gene: TRBV6-2/TRBV6-3; d_gene: TRBD1; abundance: few; j_gene: TRBJ1-2
CDR3aa: CSAIGPNRGRIYGYTF; CDR3nt: TGCAGTGCTATTGGACCCAACAGGGGGCGCATCTATGGCTACACCTTC; len: 16; v_gene: TRBV20-1; d_gene: TRBD1; abundance: NA; j_gene: TRBJ1-2
CDR3aa: CAISATGRIGNTIYF; CDR3nt: TGTGCCATCAGCGCGACAGGGAGAATCGGAAACACCATATATTTT; len: 15; v_gene: TRBV10-3; d_gene: TRBD1; abundance: few; j_gene: TRBJ1-3
CDR3aa: CASSVGVRNSPLHF; CDR3nt: TGTGCCAGCAGCGTAGGGGTGCGAAATTCACCCCTCCACTTT; len: 14; v_gene: TRBV9; d_gene: NA; abundance: NA; j_gene: TRBJ1-6
CDR3aa: CASSQGAHNEQFF; CDR3nt: TGTGCCAGCAGCCAAGGGGCGCACAATGAGCAGTTCTTC; len: 13; v_gene: TRBV14; d_gene: NA; abundance: few; j_gene: TRBJ2-1
CDR3aa: CASSQDRGPNEQFF; CDR3nt: TGCGCCAGCAGCCAAGATCGGGGGCCCAATGAGCAGTTCTTC; len: 14; v_gene: TRBV4-3; d_gene: NA; abundance: few; j_gene: TRBJ2-1
CDR3aa: CASGNLQGPGNQPQHF; CDR3nt: TGTGCCAGCGGGAACCTACAGGGGCCAGGGAATCAGCCCCAGCATTTT; len: 16; v_gene: TRBV27; d_gene: TRBD1; abundance: NA; j_gene: TRBJ1-5
CDR3aa: CASISRLAGELFF; CDR3nt: TGTGCCAGCATTTCTCGGTTGGCCGGGGAGCTGTTTTTT; len: 13; v_gene: TRBV3-1; d_gene: NA; abundance: NA; j_gene: TRBJ2-2
CDR3aa: CASGGQGTDTQYF; CDR3nt: TGTGCCAGCGGGGGACAGGGCACAGATACGCAGTATTTT; len: 13; v_gene: TRBV5-4; d_gene: TRBD1; abundance: few; j_gene: TRBJ2-3
CDR3aa: CASSLLKGFKGYTF; CDR3nt: TGTGCCAGCAGTTTACTTAAGGGATTTAAGGGCTACACCTTC; len: 14; v_gene: TRBV12-3/TRBV12-4; d_gene: NA; abundance: NA; j_gene: TRBJ1-2
CDR3aa: CASRRNTGELFF; CDR3nt: TGTGCCAGCAGAAGAAACACCGGGGAGCTGTTTTTT; len: 12; v_gene: TRBV6-5; d_gene: NA; abundance: many; j_gene: TRBJ2-2
CDR3aa: CASSQDVPGGFNEQFF; CDR3nt: TGCGCCAGCAGCCAAGATGTACCAGGGGGTTTCAATGAGCAGTTCTTC; len: 16; v_gene: TRBV4-3; d_gene: TRBD1; abundance: few; j_gene: TRBJ2-1
CDR3aa: CASTKSGSAFF; CDR3nt: TGTGCCAGCACCAAATCAGGGAGCGCTTTCTTT; len: 11; v_gene: TRBV5-4; d_gene: NA; abundance: NA; j_gene: TRBJ1-1
CDR3aa: CASSQSTGGITRTDTQYF; CDR3nt: TGTGCCAGCAGCCAATCTACTGGGGGGATTACTCGCACAGATACGCAGTATTTT; len: 18; v_gene: TRBV28; d_gene: NA; abundance: NA; j_gene: TRBJ2-3
CDR3aa: CASSLDPGWVIAKNIQYF; CDR3nt: TGTGCCAGCAGCTTGGATCCGGGCTGGGTCATAGCCAAAAACATTCAGTACTTC; len: 18; v_gene: TRBV5-4; d_gene: NA; abundance: many; j_gene: TRBJ2-4
CDR3aa: CASSYRALRPQHF; CDR3nt: TGTGCCAGCAGTTATCGGGCCTTGAGGCCCCAGCATTTT; len: 13; v_gene: TRBV12-3/TRBV12-4; d_gene: NA; abundance: few; j_gene: TRBJ1-5
CDR3aa: CASSQDDAGDWEAFF; CDR3nt: TGTGCCAGCAGCCAAGATGATGCGGGGGATTGGGAAGCTTTCTTT; len: 15; v_gene: TRBV14; d_gene: NA; abundance: few; j_gene: TRBJ1-1
CDR3aa: CASLETVNTGELFF; CDR3nt: TGTGCCAGCCTAGAAACAGTGAACACCGGGGAGCTGTTTTTT; len: 14; v_gene: TRBV2; d_gene: NA; abundance: few; j_gene: TRBJ2-2
CDR3aa: CSARQLRGGPGETQYF; CDR3nt: TGCAGTGCTAGACAACTGCGGGGGGGCCCCGGGGAGACCCAGTACTTC; len: 16; v_gene: TRBV20-1; d_gene: TRBD2; abundance: NA; j_gene: TRBJ2-5
CDR3aa: CASSQIRAYEQYF; CDR3nt: TGTGCCAGCAGCCAAATCAGGGCCTACGAGCAGTACTTC; len: 13; v_gene: TRBV3-1; d_gene: NA; abundance: many; j_gene: TRBJ2-7
CDR3aa: CASSWTGTGGSQETQYF; CDR3nt: TGCGCCAGCAGCTGGACCGGGACAGGGGGCTCACAAGAGACCCAGTACTTC; len: 17; v_gene: TRBV5-1; d_gene: TRBD1; abundance: few; j_gene: TRBJ2-5
CDR3aa: CASSPLPGSTEAFF; CDR3nt: TGTGCCAGCAGTCCCCTCCCGGGCAGCACTGAAGCTTTCTTT; len: 14; v_gene: TRBV27; d_gene: NA; abundance: NA; j_gene: TRBJ1-1
CDR3aa: CASSIVASTDTQYF; CDR3nt: TGTGCCAGCAGCATCGTGGCTAGCACAGATACGCAGTATTTT; len: 14; v_gene: TRBV7-2; d_gene: NA; abundance: many; j_gene: TRBJ2-3
CDR3aa: CASSDGQGLTDTQYF; CDR3nt: TGTGCCAGCAGCGATGGACAAGGTCTCACAGATACGCAGTATTTT; len: 15; v_gene: TRBV7-2; d_gene: NA; abundance: NA; j_gene: TRBJ2-3
CDR3aa: CASSQDQGHGYTF; CDR3nt: TGTGCCAGCAGCCAAGACCAGGGGCATGGCTACACCTTC; len: 13; v_gene: TRBV3-1; d_gene: NA; abundance: few; j_gene: TRBJ1-2
CDR3aa: CASSPEIGREDFSTDTQYF; CDR3nt: TGTGCCAGCAGCCCAGAGATCGGGAGGGAAGACTTTAGCACAGATACGCAGTATTTT; len: 19; v_gene: TRBV9; d_gene: TRBD2; abundance: NA; j_gene: TRBJ2-3
CDR3aa: CASSLRPLGGRETQYF; CDR3nt: TGTGCCAGCAGCTTACGCCCCTTGGGGGGAAGAGAGACCCAGTACTTC; len: 16; v_gene: TRBV7-9; d_gene: NA; abundance: few; j_gene: TRBJ2-5
CDR3aa: CASSLERSDTQYF; CDR3nt: TGTGCCAGCAGCTTGGAAAGATCAGATACGCAGTATTTT; len: 13; v_gene: TRBV5-4; d_gene: NA; abundance: few; j_gene: TRBJ2-3
CDR3aa: CASSPQSGAFTDTQYF; CDR3nt: TGTGCCAGCAGCCCCCAGAGCGGGGCGTTCACAGATACGCAGTATTTT; len: 16; v_gene: TRBV9; d_gene: TRBD2; abundance: many; j_gene: TRBJ2-3
CDR3aa: CASSLGTGYRRHTEAFF; CDR3nt: TGCGCCAGCAGCCTAGGGACAGGGTACCGCCGGCACACTGAAGCTTTCTTT; len: 17; v_gene: TRBV4-3; d_gene: TRBD1; abundance: few; j_gene: TRBJ1-1
CDR3aa: CASSLELDSNSPLHF; CDR3nt: TGCGCCAGCAGCTTGGAACTGGACAGCAATTCACCCCTCCACTTT; len: 15; v_gene: TRBV5-1; d_gene: NA; abundance: NA; j_gene: TRBJ1-6
CDR3aa: CASSLEPSYNSPLHF; CDR3nt: TGCGCCAGCAGCTTGGAACCGTCCTATAATTCACCCCTCCACTTT; len: 15; v_gene: TRBV5-1; d_gene: NA; abundance: NA; j_gene: TRBJ1-6
CDR3aa: CASTTQQGVAGANVLTF; CDR3nt: TGTGCCAGCACCACCCAACAGGGGGTCGCGGGGGCCAACGTCCTGACTTTC; len: 17; v_gene: TRBV28; d_gene: TRBD1; abundance: few; j_gene: TRBJ2-6
CDR3aa: CASSLTAGVQETQYF; CDR3nt: TGTGCCAGCAGCTTAACAGCGGGGGTACAAGAGACCCAGTACTTC; len: 15; v_gene: TRBV7-2; d_gene: TRBD2; abundance: NA; j_gene: TRBJ2-5
CDR3aa: CASRSGPANFREQYF; CDR3nt: TGTGCCAGCAGATCCGGACCCGCTAACTTCCGCGAGCAGTACTTC; len: 15; v_gene: TRBV7-2; d_gene: NA; abundance: NA; j_gene: TRBJ2-7
CDR3aa: CASSQDPSGVETQYF; CDR3nt: TGCGCCAGCAGCCAAGACCCTAGCGGGGTAGAGACCCAGTACTTC; len: 15; v_gene: TRBV4-1; d_gene: TRBD2; abundance: many; j_gene: TRBJ2-5
CDR3aa: CASSPTGIAGNTIYF; CDR3nt: TGTGCCAGCAGCCCAACAGGGATTGCCGGAAACACCATATATTTT; len: 15; v_gene: TRBV6-2/TRBV6-3; d_gene: NA; abundance: few; j_gene: TRBJ1-3
CDR3aa: CAISKGAGETQYF; CDR3nt: TGTGCCATCAGCAAGGGGGCTGGTGAGACCCAGTACTTC; len: 13; v_gene: TRBV10-3; d_gene: TRBD1; abundance: few; j_gene: TRBJ2-5
CDR3aa: CASSQIWGSYNEQFF; CDR3nt: TGTGCCAGCAGCCAAATATGGGGCTCCTACAATGAGCAGTTCTTC; len: 15; v_gene: TRBV14; d_gene: NA; abundance: few; j_gene: TRBJ2-1
CDR3aa: CASANRDVDTEAFF; CDR3nt: TGTGCCAGTGCCAACAGGGATGTGGACACTGAAGCTTTCTTT; len: 14; v_gene: TRBV12-3/TRBV12-4; d_gene: NA; abundance: few; j_gene: TRBJ1-1
CDR3aa: CAISDLGGLTGTYEQYF; CDR3nt: TGTGCCATCAGTGATCTCGGGGGCTTGACGGGGACCTACGAGCAGTACTTC; len: 17; v_gene: TRBV10-3; d_gene: NA; abundance: many; j_gene: TRBJ2-7
CDR3aa: CASSPRTGGYVTEAFF; CDR3nt: TGTGCCAGCAGCCCACGGACAGGGGGATATGTCACTGAAGCTTTCTTT; len: 16; v_gene: TRBV14; d_gene: TRBD1; abundance: NA; j_gene: TRBJ1-1